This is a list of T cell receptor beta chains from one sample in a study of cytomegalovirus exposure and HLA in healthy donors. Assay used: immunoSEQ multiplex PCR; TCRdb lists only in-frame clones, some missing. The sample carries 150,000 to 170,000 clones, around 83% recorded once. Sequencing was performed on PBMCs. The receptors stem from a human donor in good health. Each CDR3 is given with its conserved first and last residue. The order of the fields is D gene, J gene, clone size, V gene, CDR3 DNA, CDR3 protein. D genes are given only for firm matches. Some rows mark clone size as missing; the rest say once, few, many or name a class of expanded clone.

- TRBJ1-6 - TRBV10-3 TGTGCCATCAGTGAGGAGGGCTCCTATAATTCACCCCTCCACTTT CAISEEGSYNSPLHF
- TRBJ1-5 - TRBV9 TGTGCCAGCAGCCCAGACAGCTCCAATCAGCCCCAGCATTTT CASSPDSSNQPQHF
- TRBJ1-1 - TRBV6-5 TGTGCCAGCAGTTACTCGGCCAACACTGAAGCTTTCTTT CASSYSANTEAFF
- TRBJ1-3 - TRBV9 TGTGCCAGCAGCGGAGGAGGAAACACCATATATTTT CASSGGGNTIYF
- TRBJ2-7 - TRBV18 TGTGCCAGCTCACCATTCAGTGCCACCACCTACGAGCAGTACTTC CASSPFSATTYEQYF
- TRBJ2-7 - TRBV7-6 TGTGCCAGCAGCTTAGAAGGAGGGATCCCCCTCTACGAGCAGTACTTC CASSLEGGIPLYEQYF
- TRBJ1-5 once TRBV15 TGTGCCACCAGCAGAGATTTAAGGCAGGGAAATCAGCCCCAGCATTTT CATSRDLRQGNQPQHF
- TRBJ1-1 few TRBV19 TGTGCCAGTAGACCTTCCGGGACAACTTTTGAAGCTTTCTTT CASRPSGTTFEAFF
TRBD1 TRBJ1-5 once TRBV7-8 TGTGCCAGCAGCTTAGGGTCCAGGGGGTCAAATAGCAATCAGCCCCAGCATTTT CASSLGSRGSNSNQPQHF
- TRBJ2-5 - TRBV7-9 TGTGCCAGCAGCTTTATACAGGAAGAGACCCAGTACTTC CASSFIQEETQYF
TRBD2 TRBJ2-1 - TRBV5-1 TGCGCCAGCAGCTTGGTAGCGGGAGTCTCCTACAATGAGCAGTTCTTC CASSLVAGVSYNEQFF
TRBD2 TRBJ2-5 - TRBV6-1 TGTGCCAGCAGTGAATTAGCGGGAGGGCCGGAGACCCAGTACTTC CASSELAGGPETQYF
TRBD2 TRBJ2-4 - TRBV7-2 TGTGCCAGCAGCTTAGAACTAGCGGGAGCCAAAAACATTCAGTACTTC CASSLELAGAKNIQYF
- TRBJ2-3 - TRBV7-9 TGTGCCAGCAGCTCGTTGGAGAGCAGAACAGATACGCAGTATTTT CASSSLESRTDTQYF
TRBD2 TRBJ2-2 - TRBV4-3 TGCGCCAGCAGCCACCTACTGGGGTTGACTAGCGGGGGGTCAGACACCGGGGAGCTGTTTTTT CASSHLLGLTSGGSDTGELFF
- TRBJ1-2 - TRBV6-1 TGTGCCAGCAGTGTACAGGGATTTTATGGCTACACCTTC CASSVQGFYGYTF
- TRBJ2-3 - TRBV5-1 TGCGCCAGCAGCTTAGATGGCAGGACAATAGTGGATACGCAGTATTTT CASSLDGRTIVDTQYF
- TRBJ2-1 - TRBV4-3 TGCGCCAGCAGCCGGGGGGACAGAAACTCCTACAATGAGCAGTTCTTC CASSRGDRNSYNEQFF
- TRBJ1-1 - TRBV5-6 TGTGCCAGCAGAACGCTCGGGGGGATGAACACTGAAGCTTTCTTT CASRTLGGMNTEAFF
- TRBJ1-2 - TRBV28 TGTGCCAGCAGTTCCTCCCCGGGGTTTCATGGCTACACCTTC CASSSSPGFHGYTF
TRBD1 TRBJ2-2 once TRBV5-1 TGCGCCAGCAGCTTGTGGACAGGGCAGAACACCGGGGAGCTGTTTTTT CASSLWTGQNTGELFF
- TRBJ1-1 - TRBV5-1 TGCGCCAGCAGCTTGGTGGGCGCTTTGAACACTGAAGCTTTCTTT CASSLVGALNTEAFF
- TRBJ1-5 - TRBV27 TGTGCCAGCAGTTTCTTCGCGGATCAGCCCCAGCATTTT CASSFFADQPQHF
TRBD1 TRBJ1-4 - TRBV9 TGTGCCAGCAGCGTACGGACAGGGGGCAGTGAAAAACTGTTTTTT CASSVRTGGSEKLFF
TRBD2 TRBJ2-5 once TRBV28 TGTGCCAGCAGCTCGCCGACTAGCGGGAGTTCGGAGACCCAGTACTTC CASSSPTSGSSETQYF
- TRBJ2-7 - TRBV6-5 TGTGCCAGCAGTTACGGCCTAGGAGTTTCTTCCTACGAGCAGTACTTC CASSYGLGVSSYEQYF
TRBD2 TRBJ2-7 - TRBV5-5 TGTGCCAGCAGCCCCTCGGGGGGCTCCTACGAGCAGTACTTC CASSPSGGSYEQYF
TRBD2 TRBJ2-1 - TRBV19 TGTGCCAGTAGTATAGCGGGGACTAGCACCTACAATGAGCAGTTCTTC CASSIAGTSTYNEQFF
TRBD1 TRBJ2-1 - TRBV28 TGTGCCAGCAGTTCCGACAGGGGGCAAACTAAACGGTACAATGAGCAGTTCTTC CASSSDRGQTKRYNEQFF
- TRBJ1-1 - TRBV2 TGTGCCAGCAGTGTGAGGGAGGCGAACACTGAAGCTTTCTTT CASSVREANTEAFF
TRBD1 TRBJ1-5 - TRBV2 TGTGCCAGCAGTGCTGGACAGGATAAAGGGTTCCGCAATCAGCCCCAGCATTTT CASSAGQDKGFRNQPQHF
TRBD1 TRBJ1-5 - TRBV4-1 TGCGCCAGCAGCCAAGGACAGGGGAATCAGCCCCAGCATTTT CASSQGQGNQPQHF
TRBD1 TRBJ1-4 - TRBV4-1 TGCGCCAGCAGCCCGGACAGGGTTGACGATGAAAAACTGTTTTTT CASSPDRVDDEKLFF
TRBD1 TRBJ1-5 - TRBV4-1 TGCGCCAGCAGCCAAGAAGGGACAGGGATTAATCAGCCCCAGCATTTT CASSQEGTGINQPQHF
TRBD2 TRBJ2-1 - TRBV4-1 TGCGCCAGCAGCCCGCGGAGAGCGGGGGGGCTGACCAATGAGCAGTTCTTC CASSPRRAGGLTNEQFF
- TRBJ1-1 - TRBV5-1 TGCGCCAGCAGCTTGGACGTTTCGGACACGAACACTGAAGCTTTCTTT CASSLDVSDTNTEAFF
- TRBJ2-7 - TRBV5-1 TGCGCCAGCAGCTTGTTTGTCGCCTACGAGCAGTACTTC CASSLFVAYEQYF
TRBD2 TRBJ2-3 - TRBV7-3 TGTGCCAGCAGCTATAGCGGGAGGAGGGCAGATACGCAGTATTTT CASSYSGRRADTQYF
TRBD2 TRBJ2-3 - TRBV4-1 TGCGCCAGCAGCCAACTAAGACTAGCGGGAGACACAGATACGCAGTATTTT CASSQLRLAGDTDTQYF
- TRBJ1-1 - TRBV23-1 TGCGCCAGCAGTCAATCCGTAGGGCGGAGGAGGGAAGCTTTCTTT CASSQSVGRRREAFF
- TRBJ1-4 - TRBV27 TGTGCCAGCAGCCTTCACGGGAATGAAAAACTGTTTTTT CASSLHGNEKLFF
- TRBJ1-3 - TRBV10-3 TGTGCCATCAGTGAGGGGGACACCTCTGGAAACACCATATATTTT CAISEGDTSGNTIYF
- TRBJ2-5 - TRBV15 TGTGCCACCAGCAAGCACTTGACAGTTACGGAGACCCAGTACTTC CATSKHLTVTETQYF
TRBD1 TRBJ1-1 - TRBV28 TGTGCCAGCAGTCTAGACAGGGTGAACACTGAAGCTTTCTTT CASSLDRVNTEAFF
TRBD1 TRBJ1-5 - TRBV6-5 TGTGCCAGCACCCCGGACAGGGGTAGCAATCAGCCCCAGCATTTT CASTPDRGSNQPQHF
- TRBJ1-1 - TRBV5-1 TGCGCCAGCAGCTCGCCGGGTTTGAACACTGAAGCTTTCTTT CASSSPGLNTEAFF
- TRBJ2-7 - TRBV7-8 TGTGCCAGCAGCTTAGTGCGGGGCCCCTACGAGCAGTACTTC CASSLVRGPYEQYF
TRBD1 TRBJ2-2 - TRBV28 TGTGCCAGCAGTTTCACGACAGGGGCCGGGGAGCTGTTTTTT CASSFTTGAGELFF
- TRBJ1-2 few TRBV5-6 TGTGCCAGCCAGACCAAGGGGAGGGGCTACACCTTC CASQTKGRGYTF
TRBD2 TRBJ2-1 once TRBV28 TGTGCCAGCAGTATAGCGGGCTCCTACAATGAGCAGTTCTTC CASSIAGSYNEQFF
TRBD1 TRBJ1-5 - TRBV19 TGTGCCAGTAGTATAGACTGGACAGGGGTGAGGCCCCAGCATTTT CASSIDWTGVRPQHF
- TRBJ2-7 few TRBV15 TGTGCCACCAGCATAGCCGGGACCCCCAGGGGGCAGTACTTC CATSIAGTPRGQYF
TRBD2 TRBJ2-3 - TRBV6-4 TGTGCCAGCAGTGACGCAGCGGGGCGAGATACGCAGTATTTT CASSDAAGRDTQYF
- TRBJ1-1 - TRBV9 TGTGCCAGCAGCGTACAGGGCGGCACTGAAGCTTTCTTT CASSVQGGTEAFF
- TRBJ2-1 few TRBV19 TGTGCCAGTAGTATAGGGCGGGGCAAATACGATGAGCAGTTCTTC CASSIGRGKYDEQFF
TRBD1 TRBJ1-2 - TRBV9 TGTGCCAGCAGCTTCCGGGACAGGACTAATGGCTACACCTTC CASSFRDRTNGYTF
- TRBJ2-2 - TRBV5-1 TGCGCCAGCAGCTCGTTCGCGGGGGCGGGCACCGGGGAGCTGTTTTTT CASSSFAGAGTGELFF